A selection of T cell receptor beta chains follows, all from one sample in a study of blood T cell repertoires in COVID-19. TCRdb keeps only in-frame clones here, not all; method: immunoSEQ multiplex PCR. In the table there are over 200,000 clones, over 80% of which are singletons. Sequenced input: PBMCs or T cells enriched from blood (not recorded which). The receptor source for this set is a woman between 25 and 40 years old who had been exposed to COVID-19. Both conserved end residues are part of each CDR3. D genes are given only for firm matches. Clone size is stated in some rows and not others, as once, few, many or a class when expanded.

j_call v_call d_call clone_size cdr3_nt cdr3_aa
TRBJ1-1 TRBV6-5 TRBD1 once TGTGCCAGCAGTTACCGGGACAGCGGCCAAGGGGCTTTCTTT CASSYRDSGQGAFF
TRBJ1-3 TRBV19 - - TGTGCCAGTAGGAGAGGCGGGGGGATCCACTCTGGAAACACCATATATTTT CASRRGGGIHSGNTIYF
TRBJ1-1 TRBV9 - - TGTGCCAGCAGCGAGGCGGGGAAGGAGAAGCAAGCTTTCTTT CASSEAGKEKQAFF
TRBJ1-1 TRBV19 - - TGTGCCAGTAGTATAGCCACTATAGTCAAGAACACTGAAGCTTTCTTT CASSIATIVKNTEAFF
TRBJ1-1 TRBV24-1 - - TGTGCCACCAGTGAGGGGGCTAACACTGAAGCTTTCTTT CATSEGANTEAFF
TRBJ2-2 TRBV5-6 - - TGTGCCAGCAGCTTGCCGGGGACCGGGGAGCTGTTTTTT CASSLPGTGELFF
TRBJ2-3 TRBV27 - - TGTGCCAGCAGTTTCGGGAGCACAGATACGCAGTATTTT CASSFGSTDTQYF
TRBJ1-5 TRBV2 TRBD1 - TGTGCCAGTCGCCGGGACAGGGTGAGTCAGCCCCAGCATTTT CASRRDRVSQPQHF
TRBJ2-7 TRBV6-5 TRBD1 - TGTGCCAGCCACAGGACCGGGACAGGGTCCAACGAGCAGTACTTC CASHRTGTGSNEQYF
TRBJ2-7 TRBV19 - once TGTGCCAGTAGTGTCCGTATGAGTGGTGTCTACGAGCAGTACTTC CASSVRMSGVYEQYF
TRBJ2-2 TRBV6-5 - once TGTGCCAGCAGTCAACAGGTCACGAACACCGGGGAGCTGTTTTTT CASSQQVTNTGELFF
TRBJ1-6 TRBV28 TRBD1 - TGTGCCAGCAACGGAGGGGCACAGGGGAATTCACCCCTCCACTTT CASNGGAQGNSPLHF
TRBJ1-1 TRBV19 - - TGTGCCAGTAGTATTGCGAGGAACACTGAAGCTTTCTTT CASSIARNTEAFF
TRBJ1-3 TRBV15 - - TGTGCCACCAGCAGATTCCTAAACTCTGGAAACACCATATATTTT CATSRFLNSGNTIYF
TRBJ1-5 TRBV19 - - TGTGCCACCGTCCCAGATTATAGCAATCAGCCCCAGCATTTT CATVPDYSNQPQHF
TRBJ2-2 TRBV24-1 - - TGTGCCACCAGTGAATTAGCAGCCGGGGAGCTGTTTTTT CATSELAAGELFF
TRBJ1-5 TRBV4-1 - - TGCGCCAGCAGCCAAGAAACCGGAGGGGATCAGCCCCAGCATTTT CASSQETGGDQPQHF
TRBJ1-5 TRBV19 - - TGTGCCAGTAGTCACGTAGACAATCAGCCCCAGCATTTT CASSHVDNQPQHF
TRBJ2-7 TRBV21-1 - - TGTGCCAACCCTCGGGTCTACGAGCAGTACTTC CANPRVYEQYF
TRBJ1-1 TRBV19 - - TGTGCCAGTAGTATAGGTACGTCCCCCCGGGACACTGAAGCTTTCTTT CASSIGTSPRDTEAFF
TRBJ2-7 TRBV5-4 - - TGTGCCAGCAGCTTGGATGGGGGCCGAATATCCGAGCAGTACTTC CASSLDGGRISEQYF
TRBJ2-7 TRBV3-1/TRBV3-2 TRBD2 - TGTGCCAGCAGCCACACGCTAGCGGGAGAGCAGTACTTC CASSHTLAGEQYF
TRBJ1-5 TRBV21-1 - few TGTGCCAGCAGCAAAGAGGAAGAGGGACAGGGAGGCAATCAGCCCCAGCATTTT CASSKEEEGQGGNQPQHF
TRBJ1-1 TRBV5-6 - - TGTGCCAGCAGCGTGGGACTGCCCCGGAACACTGAAGCTTTCTTT CASSVGLPRNTEAFF
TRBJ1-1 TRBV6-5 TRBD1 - TGTGCCAGCAGCCGAACAGGGGGGACTGAAGCTTTCTTT CASSRTGGTEAFF
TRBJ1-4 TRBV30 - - TGTGCCTGGAGTGTACAGGGCAACTCTAAGGGAAAACTGTTTTTT CAWSVQGNSKGKLFF
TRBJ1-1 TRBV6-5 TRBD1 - TGTGCCAGCAGGGACAGGGGGCTCGCGGGCACTGAAGCTTTCTTT CASRDRGLAGTEAFF
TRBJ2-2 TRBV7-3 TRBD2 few TGTGCCAGCAGCTTAGTTCCGGGACCGGGAGGAACCGGGGAGCTGTTTTTT CASSLVPGPGGTGELFF
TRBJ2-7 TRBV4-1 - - TGCGCCAGCAGCCAAGGTCTCTTCTACGAGCAGTACTTC CASSQGLFYEQYF
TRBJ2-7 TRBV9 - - TGTGCCAGCAGCCCCTACAGCGGGCCCTCCACCTACGAGCAGTACTTC CASSPYSGPSTYEQYF
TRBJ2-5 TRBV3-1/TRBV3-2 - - TGTGCCAGCAGCCAAACCGGCACTAAAAGGCACGAGACCCAGTACTTC CASSQTGTKRHETQYF
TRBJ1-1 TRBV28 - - TGTGCCAGCAGTTTACAGTACACTGAAGCTTTCTTT CASSLQYTEAFF
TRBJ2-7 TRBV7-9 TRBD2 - TGTGCCAGCGGCTCGACTAGCGGAGGTCTCTACGAGCAGTACTTC CASGSTSGGLYEQYF
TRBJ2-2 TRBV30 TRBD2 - TGTGCCTGGAGCCCCATCGGGCTAGCGGGAGCCGATGGCGGGGAGCTGTTTTTT CAWSPIGLAGADGGELFF
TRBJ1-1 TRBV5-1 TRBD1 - TGCGCCAGCAGCTTAGTGGGTCCAAACAGGGGCGGGACTGAAGCTTTCTTT CASSLVGPNRGGTEAFF
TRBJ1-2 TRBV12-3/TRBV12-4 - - TGTGCCAGCAGTCGGGGAACAGTTCGGTGCACCTTC CASSRGTVRCTF
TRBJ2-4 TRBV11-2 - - TGTGCCAGCAGCCTGCCTACCCAAGCCAAAAACATTCAGTACTTC CASSLPTQAKNIQYF
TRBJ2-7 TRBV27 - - TGTGCCAGCAGTAGAAGTGCCAGGGGATTCGACGAGCAGTACTTC CASSRSARGFDEQYF
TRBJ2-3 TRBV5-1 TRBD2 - TGCGCCAGCAGCTTGGACGGGAGGGGAGGAGATACGCAGTATTTT CASSLDGRGGDTQYF
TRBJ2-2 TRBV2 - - TGTGCCAGCAGCGCGAGGGGAGGAATTAGGACTAACACCGGGGAGCTGTTTTTT CASSARGGIRTNTGELFF
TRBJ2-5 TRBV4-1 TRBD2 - TGCGCCAGCCCTGAGGCTAGCGGGAGGGGAGAGACCCAGTACTTC CASPEASGRGETQYF
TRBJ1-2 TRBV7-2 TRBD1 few TGTGCCAGCAGTCCAGGGACAGCCAGAGCTAACTATGGCTACACCTTC CASSPGTARANYGYTF
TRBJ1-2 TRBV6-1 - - TGTGCCAGCAGTGTTATCCGAGGAATGCGTAACTATGGCTACACCTTC CASSVIRGMRNYGYTF
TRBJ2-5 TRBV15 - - TGTGCCACAAGACAGGCGATGTACCAAGAGACCCAGTACTTC CATRQAMYQETQYF
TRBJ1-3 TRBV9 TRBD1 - TGTGCCAGCAGCGTATCCCCCGGACAGGGATCGGGAGGAAACACCATATATTTT CASSVSPGQGSGGNTIYF
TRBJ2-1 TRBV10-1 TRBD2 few TGCGCCAGCAGTGACCCGGGACTAGGCAATGTGCAGTTCTTC CASSDPGLGNVQFF
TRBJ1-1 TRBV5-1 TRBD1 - TGCGCCAGCAGCTTGTGGCAGGGGGGCGTGGGAACTGAAGCTTTCTTT CASSLWQGGVGTEAFF
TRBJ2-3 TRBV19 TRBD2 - TGTGCCAGTAGTATTGGGACTAGCGGACGCTCAAACCCTAGCACAGATACGCAGTATTTT CASSIGTSGRSNPSTDTQYF